These 31 T cell receptor beta chains were sequenced from one sample in a study of cytomegalovirus exposure and HLA in healthy donors. The PCR ran on 60 Vbeta and 13 Jbeta primers. Here immunoSEQ multiplex PCR was the method, and the copy in TCRdb shows in-frame clones only, minus some. The table lists approximately 100,000 clones, 75% to 85% of them singletons. Sequencing used PBMCs. The source of these receptors is a woman between 40 and 55 years old in good health and CMV-seronegative.

The chain links TRBV7-9 to TRBJ1-1; D possibly corresponds to TRBD1 (6 bases). V was cut by 10 bases and J by 5 bases, with 20 bases left in between. Looked up from germline, CDR1 is SEHNR and CDR2 is FQNEAQ (reference sequence). The CDR3 covers 14 residues. The CDR3 here is CAMETALRGTEAFF. The CDR3 DNA is TGTGCCATGGAGACGGCCTTAAGGGGGACTGAAGCTTTCTTT. Looking up the rest from reference TRBV7-9 and TRBJ1-1 gives the full variable domain: DTGVSQNPRHKITKRGQNVTFRCDPISEHNRLYWYRQTLGQGPEFLTYFQNEAQLEKSRLLSDRFSAERPKGSFSTLEIQRTEQGDSAMYLCAMETALRGTEAFFGQGTRLTVV.

The chain employs TRBV18 and TRBJ2-5; the match to TRBD2 covers 11 bases. CDR3 length: 18 amino acids. CDR1 is KGHSH, CDR2 LQKENI, per germline. V lost 1 base and J lost 5; bases outside the gene matches: 12. The DNA of the CDR3 is TGTGCCAGCTCACCACGGTCGTCTAGCGGGGGGTCGGGGGAGACCCAGTACTTC. This sequence encodes CASSPRSSSGGSGETQYF. Filled out from reference TRBV18 and TRBJ2-5, the complete variable domain reads NAGVMQNPRHLVRRRGQEARLRCSPMKGHSHVYWYRQLPEEGLKFMVYLQKENIIDESGMPKERFSAEFPKEGPSILRIQQVVRGDSAAYFCASSPRSSSGGSGETQYFGPGTRLLVL.

The rearrangement links TRBV2 to TRBJ2-3, with D possibly TRBD2 on 5 matching bases. Germline loops: CDR1 SNHLY, CDR2 FYNNEI. Trimming cost V 0 bases and J 4 bases, with 8 bases left between them. CDR3 length: 14 residues. CDR3 coding DNA: TGTGCCAGCAGTGAAGCGCTGAGGGCAGATACGCAGTATTTT. Translated: CASSEALRADTQYF.

This clone has only one observation. This chain joins TRBV10-3 and TRBJ1-6; a possible D gene is TRBD1 (6 bases). V was clipped by 3 bases and J by 7 bases, with 10 bases between them. Germline V gene sequence: CDR1 ENHRY, CDR2 SYGVKD. CDR3 length equals 14 residues. CDR3 amino acids: CAISDDRQNSPLHF. The CDR3 DNA follows: TGTGCCATCAGTGACGACAGGCAAAATTCACCCCTCCACTTT.

This clone was counted a single time. V and J are TRBV30 and TRBJ2-2, with D possibly matching TRBD1 (5 bases). V lost 3 bases, J lost 5 bases, and 10 bases lay in between. The CDR3 runs 13 residues. Germline V lookup: CDR1 GTSNPN, CDR2 SVGIG (reference sequence). DNA for the CDR3: TGTGCCTGGAGGAAAAGGGGAACCGGGGAGCTGTTTTTT. Translated, it gives CAWRKRGTGELFF.

This clone was detected a few times. V and J are TRBV7-3 and TRBJ1-3; TRBD1 matches at 10 bases. CDR3 length equals 16 residues. Unmatched junction bases numbered 5, after V lost 4 bases and J lost 2 bases. Germline CDR1 is SGHTA and CDR2 is FQGTGA. CDR3 coding DNA: TGTGCCAGCAGCTCTTCCGGGACAGGGGCTGGAAACACCATATATTTT. It encodes CASSSSGTGAGNTIYF.

This clone has only a few counts. The rearrangement links TRBV13 to TRBJ1-1, with 10 bases aligning to TRBD1. J was trimmed by 3 bases and V by 4 bases; bases with no gene match: 2. Per the germline V gene, CDR1 is PRHDT and CDR2 is FYEKMQ (reference sequence). The CDR3 has 14 residues. CDR3 region: CASSSDRGDTEAFF. CDR3 bases: TGTGCCAGCAGCTCGGACAGGGGGGACACTGAAGCTTTCTTT.

The DNA for the CDR3 is TGTGCCAGCAGTGAAAGGGTCCTGGCAGGGGTATCACCCCTCCACTTT. Translating it yields CASSERVLAGVSPLHF. The chain employs TRBV6-1 and TRBJ1-6; D might be TRBD1 (6 bases). V lost 2 bases and J lost 10, with 18 bases in between. This CDR3 contains 16 residues. Germline lookup yields CDR1 MNHNS and CDR2 SASEGT.

The chain is built from TRBV6-1 and TRBJ1-1; D is unresolved. CDR1 and CDR2 (germline): MNHNS, SASEGT. V was trimmed by 6 bases and J by 7 bases, leaving 9 bases between them. CDR3 size: 11 residues. The CDR3 DNA sequence: TGTGCCAGCAGCTCTTTCCTTGAAGCTTTCTTT. Encoded protein: CASSSFLEAFF.

In DNA, the CDR3 is TGTGCCAGCGTGGCAAACACAGGGGTACTAGGCTACACCTTC. The encoded protein is CASVANTGVLGYTF. The V call is TRBV6-1, the J call TRBJ1-2; 7 bases fit TRBD1. This CDR3 is 14 amino acids long. Germline CDR1 reads MNHNS; CDR2 reads SASEGT. The ends lost 8 bases at V and 8 bases at J; junction bases unmatched: 14.

The chain links TRBV5-1 to TRBJ2-1; 7 bases match TRBD2. Trimming removed 1 base from V and 5 bases from J; junction bases left unmatched: 6. Germline loops: CDR1 SGHRS, CDR2 YFSETQ. The CDR3 contains 15 residues. CDR3 sequence (DNA): TGCGCCAGCAGCTTGCATCTGGCGGGGGACAATGAGCAGTTCTTC. It encodes CASSLHLAGDNEQFF.

This clone was observed a few times. The chain employs TRBV6-5 and TRBJ2-7, with 7 bases lining up with TRBD1. The germline CDR1 and CDR2 sequences are MNHEY and SVGAGI. With 6 bases clipped from V and 0 bases from J, the junction kept 8 bases outside the gene matches. CDR3 size: 15 residues. CDR3 sequence reads: CASRPDRASSYEQYF. The CDR3 nucleotides read TGTGCCAGCAGGCCCGACAGGGCTAGCTCCTACGAGCAGTACTTC.

The V and J genes are TRBV2 and TRBJ2-2; a weak D match, TRBD1 (5 bases). The V and J ends lost 3 bases and 0 bases respectively, with 14 bases between them. CDR3 length equals 17 residues. Germline V gives CDR1 SNHLY, CDR2 FYNNEI. This CDR3 reads CASSDGAALPNTGELFF. DNA for the CDR3: TGTGCCAGCAGTGATGGGGCAGCTCTTCCGAACACCGGGGAGCTGTTTTTT.

The genes are TRBV5-1 and TRBJ2-4, with 10 bases identical to TRBD2. Germline V gene sequence: CDR1 SGHRS, CDR2 YFSETQ. V shed 6 bases, J shed 6 bases, and the junction held 6 bases outside the gene matches. The CDR3 is 14 amino acids. The CDR3 DNA reads as TGCGCCAGCACCAAAGCGGGGGGGACAAACATTCAGTACTTC. Its protein is CASTKAGGTNIQYF.

The chain is built from TRBV30 and TRBJ2-3; D unresolved. Trimming cost V 6 bases and J 5 bases, with 6 bases left between them. The CDR3 is 10 residues long. From germline, CDR1 is GTSNPN and CDR2 SVGIG (reference sequence). CDR3 in amino acids: CACVLDTQYF. For the CDR3, the DNA is TGTGCCTGTGTATTAGATACGCAGTATTTT. The variable domain in full, completed from reference TRBV30 and TRBJ2-3, reads SQTIHQWPATLVQPVGSPLSLECTVEGTSNPNLYWYRQAAGRGLQLLFYSVGIGQISSEVPQNLSASRPQDRQFILSSKKLLLSDSGFYLCACVLDTQYFGPGTRLTVL.

This clone showed up just once. This chain uses TRBV4-3 with TRBJ1-1, with D unclear. CDR3 length: 15 amino acids. Germline CDR1 is LGHNA and CDR2 is YSLEER. Between the trimmed V and J ends, which lost 1 base and 1 base, there was a span of 10 bases. The CDR3 here is CASSQGPAGNTEAFF. The CDR3 nucleotides read TGCGCCAGCAGCCAAGGCCCCGCAGGGAACACTGAAGCTTTCTTT.

V gene TRBV25-1 combines with J gene TRBJ2-7, with D possibly TRBD1 on 5 matching bases. V was cut by 6 bases and J by 5 bases, with 5 bases left in between. CDR1 is MGHDK and CDR2 is SYGVNS in the germline V gene. The CDR3 has 10 residues. This CDR3 reads CASSRDEQYF. The CDR3 DNA reads as TGTGCCAGCAGCAGGGACGAGCAGTACTTC.

This clone was seen once. The V gene is TRBV7-9, the J gene TRBJ1-1, with D perhaps TRBD1 (5 bases). Trimming took off 4 bases at V and 11 bases at J, with 14 bases between the two ends. Germline V gene sequence: CDR1 SEHNR, CDR2 FQNEAQ (reference sequence). This CDR3 region has 12 residues. CDR3 protein: CASSSQGMNAFF. The CDR3 DNA reads TGTGCCAGCAGCTCCCAGGGTATGAACGCTTTCTTT.

V is TRBV7-8 and J is TRBJ2-2; the D gene is possibly TRBD1 (5 bases). V was cut by 2 bases and J by 1 base, with 8 bases left in between. Germline values: CDR1 SGHVS, CDR2 FQNEAQ. This CDR3 has 15 residues. The CDR3 reads CASSLQGLNTGELFF. The CDR3 DNA is TGTGCCAGCAGCTTACAGGGATTGAACACCGGGGAGCTGTTTTTT.

The CDR3 sequence: CASSLVKFHPEAFF. In DNA form, the CDR3 reads TGTGCCAGCAGCTTAGTCAAATTCCATCCTGAAGCTTTCTTT. This rearrangement joins TRBV7-9 to TRBJ1-1; D call uncertain. Trimming cost V 1 base and J 6 bases, with 12 bases left between them. This CDR3 is 14 amino acids long. Looked up from germline, CDR1 is SEHNR and CDR2 is FQNEAQ (reference sequence).

This clone was recorded once. The chain is built from TRBV7-2 and TRBJ2-5; 8 bases fit TRBD2. The CDR3 loop spans 14 amino acids. Per germline, CDR1 SGHTA and CDR2 FQGNSA. V trimming: 5 bases; J trimming: 3 bases; junction bases outside the gene matches: 5. CDR3 bases: TGTGCCAGCAGCAGTAGCGGGGCTAAAGAGACCCAGTACTTC. Protein: CASSSSGAKETQYF.

The chain recombines TRBV5-1 with TRBJ1-1; D may be TRBD1 (6 bases). This CDR3 is 12 amino acids long. The V and J ends lost 4 bases and 6 bases respectively, with 10 bases between them. The germline gives CDR1 SGHRS, CDR2 YFSETQ. In nucleotides, the CDR3 is TGCGCCAGCAGCCTCGGGACATCTGAAGCTTTCTTT. It codes for CASSLGTSEAFF.

This chain connects TRBV10-3 to TRBJ1-5; possible D gene TRBD1, 5 bases. Trimming shortened V by 10 bases and J by 4 bases, and 14 bases separated the two germline ends. CDR3 size: 13 residues. Germline V CDR1 and CDR2: ENHRY, SYGVKD. The CDR3 nucleotides are TGTGCCACGACGACAGTTTTGAATCAGCCCCAGCATTTT. It encodes CATTTVLNQPQHF.

V is TRBV11-2 and J is TRBJ1-5; no clear D gene. Trimming took 2 bases from V and 4 from J, leaving 6 bases between them. Germline values: CDR1 SGHAT, CDR2 FQNNGV. There are 13 residues in the CDR3. The DNA for the CDR3 is TGTGCCAGCAGCTTACGGGGAAATCAGCCCCAGCATTTT. Protein sequence: CASSLRGNQPQHF.

V usage is TRBV7-9 and J usage is TRBJ2-7; D is unresolved. CDR3 size: 11 residues. Germline loops: CDR1 SEHNR, CDR2 FQNEAQ (reference sequence). The V end lost 5 bases, the J end lost 4 bases, and 6 bases lay between the germline ends. The CDR3 region is CASSGQYEQYF. CDR3 nucleotides: TGTGCCAGCAGCGGCCAGTACGAGCAGTACTTC. The variable domain in full, completed from reference TRBV7-9 and TRBJ2-7, reads DTGVSQNPRHKITKRGQNVTFRCDPISEHNRLYWYRQTLGQGPEFLTYFQNEAQLEKSRLLSDRFSAERPKGSFSTLEIQRTEQGDSAMYLCASSGQYEQYFGPGTRLTVT.

V gene TRBV7-3 combines with J gene TRBJ2-1; 8 bases fit TRBD1. CDR3 size: 14 residues. The V segment lost 5 bases and the J segment 5 bases; nucleotides outside the gene matches: 5. Germline CDR1 reads SGHTA; CDR2 reads FQGTGA. This CDR3 reads CASSTGQGHNEQFF. CDR3 nucleotides: TGTGCCAGCAGCACCGGACAGGGCCACAATGAGCAGTTCTTC.

This clone turned up a few times. The rearrangement links TRBV30 to TRBJ2-7; D may be TRBD1 (6 bases). Germline CDR1 reads GTSNPN; CDR2 reads SVGIG (reference sequence). The CDR3 length is 14 residues. V lost 2 bases and J lost 2, with 13 bases in between. The CDR3 DNA reads as TGTGCCTGGAGTCCGGGACATACAACCTACGAGCAGTACTTC. Its translation: CAWSPGHTTYEQYF.

This clone was seen just once. This chain's CDR3 is CASSPKQGTSSYNSPLHF. The DNA of the CDR3 is TGTGCCAGCAGCCCGAAACAGGGGACGAGCTCCTATAATTCACCCCTCCACTTT. J is TRBJ1-6 and V is TRBV7-8; the match to TRBD1 covers 7 bases. The CDR3 runs 18 residues. Germline loops: CDR1 SGHVS, CDR2 FQNEAQ. V lost 5 bases to trimming and J lost 0 bases; unmatched junction nucleotides: 10. Full variable domain (outside the CDR3, taken from reference TRBV7-8 and TRBJ1-6): GAGVSQSPRYKVAKRGQDVALRCDPISGHVSLFWYQQALGQGPEFLTYFQNEAQLDKSGLPSDRFFAERPEGSVSTLKIQRTQQEDSAVYLCASSPKQGTSSYNSPLHFGNGTRLTVT.

This chain links TRBV4-1 with TRBJ1-1; D possibly corresponds to TRBD1 (5 bases). Trimming stripped 0 bases from V and 5 bases from J, with 13 bases between. CDR1 and CDR2 (germline): MGHRA, YSYEKL. The CDR3 is made up of 15 amino acids. The CDR3 is CASSQDPGEITEAFF. The CDR3 bases are TGCGCCAGCAGCCAAGATCCGGGGGAGATAACTGAAGCTTTCTTT.

The chain uses TRBV6-5 and TRBJ1-1; D may be TRBD1 (5 bases). The CDR3 runs to 14 residues. V shed 8 bases and J shed 3 bases, with 16 bases lying between them. Per the germline V gene, CDR1 is MNHEY and CDR2 is SVGAGI. The DNA for the CDR3 is TGTGCCAGCGCCCCGGCGGGGGACCACACTGAAGCTTTCTTT. This encodes CASAPAGDHTEAFF.

This clone was seen more than once but under ten times. The CDR3 protein is CASSLMVAASYNEQFF. Here the CDR3 DNA reads TGTGCCAGCAGCTTAATGGTTGCGGCATCCTACAATGAGCAGTTCTTC. The V and J genes are TRBV13 and TRBJ2-1, with unresolved D. V lost 2 bases and J lost 1, with 12 bases in between. The CDR3 sequence is 16 residues long. Germline lookup yields CDR1 PRHDT and CDR2 FYEKMQ (reference sequence).